The clone carrying this T cell receptor beta chain was detected once. Its specificity is not known. This entry comes from a study of blood T cells in healthy people across ages. The use of a sample-barcoded 5' primer and a J-beta primer mix characterized a second PCR of roughly 7 to 12 cycles. TCRdb called the 5' RACE reads again in MiXCR, with one record for every CDR3 protein. The sample has around 870,000 distinct CDR3 sequences, roughly 26% seen once. Drawing of peripheral blood yielded about 9.6 milliliters from each donor. Every sample had a minimum of 6 million PBMCs isolated. Study-level points and caveats: With unsorted PBMCs, a conclusive comparison of naive versus antigen-experienced cells was not possible.

This CDR3 has 16 amino acids. Germline V CDR1 and CDR2: SGHTA, FQGNSA. J lost 4 bases, V lost 3 bases, and 10 bases had no gene match. The sequenced sample was blood. The chain combines TRBV7-2 with TRBJ1-2; 8 bases are shared with TRBD1. The clonotype comes from a woman older than 75 in good health. The CDR3, as DNA: TGTGCCAGCAGCTTTGGACAGGGCAGCGAGAGCTATGGCTACACCTTC. It specifies CASSFGQGSESYGYTF.